These T cell receptor beta chains were read from a single sample in a study of T cell clones after liver transplantation. Some clones are missing from TCRdb's copy, which holds only in-frame ones; the method was immunoSEQ multiplex PCR. The table lists some 45,000 clones, about 86% of them singletons. The specimen was CD4+ T cells from blood, collected 24 months after liver transplant. The receptors were gathered from a human patient who received a liver transplant. Among the T cells, some may be from the graft donor. The CDR3 runs from the conserved cysteine through the conserved F or W. A D gene is named only where the DNA matches it firmly. Rows may omit the clone size; those that give it use once, few, many or a size class.

d_gene | j_gene | abundance | v_gene | CDR3nt | CDR3aa
TRBD1 | TRBJ2-5 | NA | TRBV19 | TGTGCCAGTAGGAACAGGGGGCGAGGGGAGACCCAGTACTTC | CASRNRGRGETQYF
TRBD2 | TRBJ2-3 | few | TRBV27 | TGTGCCAGCAGTTTCCTGCGGGGGGGCCCAGATACGCAGTATTTT | CASSFLRGGPDTQYF
NA | TRBJ2-7 | NA | TRBV28 | TGTGCCAGCAGCCGAACCCCTCCCGTAAGGACCTACGAGCAGTACTTC | CASSRTPPVRTYEQYF
NA | TRBJ2-5 | NA | TRBV7-9 | TGTGCCAGCAGCTTAGCGGGCGGCGCGGAGACCCAGTACTTC | CASSLAGGAETQYF
NA | TRBJ2-5 | NA | TRBV19 | TGTGCCAGTAGTCCGAGACCCCTAGAGACCCAGTACTTC | CASSPRPLETQYF
NA | TRBJ1-4 | NA | TRBV9 | TGTGCCAGCAGCGTAGATAAGGGTTTGGGTGAAAAACTGTTTTTT | CASSVDKGLGEKLFF
NA | TRBJ1-1 | NA | TRBV7-6 | TGTGCCAGCAGCTTAGCGACAGTGACTGAAGCTTTCTTT | CASSLATVTEAFF
NA | TRBJ2-5 | NA | TRBV19 | TGTGCCAGTAGTATACCGCAGGGCGTTGAGGAGACCCAGTACTTC | CASSIPQGVEETQYF
NA | TRBJ1-1 | NA | TRBV19 | TGTGCCAGTACGAAGGCAGGGAACACTGAAGCTTTCTTT | CASTKAGNTEAFF
TRBD2 | TRBJ2-3 | NA | TRBV9 | TGTGCCAGCAGCGTAGAAGGTAGCGGGGGGGCAGATACGCAGTATTTT | CASSVEGSGGADTQYF
NA | TRBJ1-2 | NA | TRBV11-2 | TGTGCCAGCAGCACTCAGGCCCAGACAGCCTATGGCTACACCTTC | CASSTQAQTAYGYTF
NA | TRBJ2-7 | NA | TRBV19 | TGTGCCAGTAGTGACGGATTTCCGGGACTGAGCTCCTACGAGCAGTACTTC | CASSDGFPGLSSYEQYF
TRBD1 | TRBJ2-7 | NA | TRBV5-1 | TGCGCCAGCAGACCGGACAGGGGCCTACTCGAGCAGTACTTC | CASRPDRGLLEQYF
NA | TRBJ2-2 | NA | TRBV29-1 | TGCAGCGTTGAAGGGAGGGCGAACACCGGGGAGCTGTTTTTT | CSVEGRANTGELFF
NA | TRBJ2-1 | NA | TRBV9 | TGTGCCAGCAGCCTCTCATGGACTGGGGGCTCGTACAATGAGCAGTTCTTC | CASSLSWTGGSYNEQFF
NA | TRBJ2-7 | NA | TRBV7-9 | TGTGCCAGCAGCTTCGGGCAGCCCTCCTACGAGCAGTACTTC | CASSFGQPSYEQYF
NA | TRBJ1-6 | few | TRBV11-2 | TGTGCCAGCAGCTTAGGTCTCCGGGGTAATTCACCCCTCCACTTT | CASSLGLRGNSPLHF
NA | TRBJ1-5 | NA | TRBV6-1 | TGTGCCAGCAGTGAAGACTCGGGACCAAGCCAGCCCCAGCATTTT | CASSEDSGPSQPQHF
NA | TRBJ2-2 | NA | TRBV18 | TGTGCCAGCTCACCAAAACAGATCAACACCGGGGAGCTGTTTTTT | CASSPKQINTGELFF
NA | TRBJ1-1 | once | TRBV2 | TGTGCCAGCAGGAACAGGGAGAACACTGAAGCTTTCTTT | CASRNRENTEAFF
NA | TRBJ2-3 | NA | TRBV19 | TGTGCCAGCCGATACCATAGCACAGATACGCAGTATTTT | CASRYHSTDTQYF
NA | TRBJ1-3 | NA | TRBV29-1 | TGCAGCGCCACAGGGACTGGAAACACCATATATTTT | CSATGTGNTIYF
TRBD2 | TRBJ2-1 | NA | TRBV5-1 | TGCGCCAGCAGCCTTCCCAAGCGGGGAGGCTACAATGAGCAGTTCTTC | CASSLPKRGGYNEQFF
TRBD1 | TRBJ2-5 | NA | TRBV19 | TGTGCCAGTAGCCGCCTAAGCGACAGGGGGGAGACCCAGTACTTC | CASSRLSDRGETQYF
TRBD1 | TRBJ2-1 | once | TRBV4-2 | TGTGCCAGCAGCCCCGGGACAGGGGGACGTAATGAGCAGTTCTTC | CASSPGTGGRNEQFF
NA | TRBJ1-5 | medium-sized | TRBV2 | TGTGCCAGCAGTGCCGGTACAGTTGATCAGCCCCAGCATTTT | CASSAGTVDQPQHF
NA | TRBJ2-1 | NA | TRBV2 | TGTGCCAGCAGTGTATTGAGTAACCCGGCCTCCAATGAGCAGTTCTTC | CASSVLSNPASNEQFF
TRBD2 | TRBJ2-7 | NA | TRBV6-1 | TGTGCCAGCAGTGAACGTCGAGCGGGAAGGGTCTACCACGAGCAGTACTTC | CASSERRAGRVYHEQYF